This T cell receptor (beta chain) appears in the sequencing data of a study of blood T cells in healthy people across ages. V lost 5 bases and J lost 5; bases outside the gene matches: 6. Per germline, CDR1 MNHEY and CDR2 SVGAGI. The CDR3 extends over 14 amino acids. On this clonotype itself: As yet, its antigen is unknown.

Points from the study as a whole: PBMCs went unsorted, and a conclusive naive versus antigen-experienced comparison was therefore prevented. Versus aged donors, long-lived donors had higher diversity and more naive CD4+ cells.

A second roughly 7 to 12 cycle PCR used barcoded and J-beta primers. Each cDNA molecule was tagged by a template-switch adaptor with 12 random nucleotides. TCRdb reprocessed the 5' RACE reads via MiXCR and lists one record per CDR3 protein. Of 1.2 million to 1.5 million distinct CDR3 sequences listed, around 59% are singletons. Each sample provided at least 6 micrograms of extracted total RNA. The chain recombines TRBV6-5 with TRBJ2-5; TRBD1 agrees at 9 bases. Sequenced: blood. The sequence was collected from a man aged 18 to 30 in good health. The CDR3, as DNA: TGTGCCAGCAGTGAAACAGGGGGCAGGGAGACCCAGTACTTC. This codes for CASSETGGRETQYF.